These T cell receptor beta chains were read from a single sample in a study of monozygotic twins with inflammatory bowel disease. TCRdb derives one entry per CDR3 protein from the 5' RACE reads, leaving out DNA. This sample's table has approximately 400,000 distinct CDR3 sequences. Material for sequencing was blood. The source of these receptors is a human donor with ulcerative colitis or Crohn's disease, or a healthy co-twin of an affected twin (not recorded which). Each CDR3 is given with its conserved first and last residue.

j_call v_call cdr3_length cdr3_aa
TRBJ2-7 TRBV20-1 15 CSARELRLSSYEQYF
TRBJ2-7 TRBV27 13 CASSLMGKVEQYF
TRBJ1-5 TRBV12-3/TRBV12-4 15 CASSRQGHSNQPQHF
TRBJ1-6 TRBV4-1 13 CASSPISNSPLHF
TRBJ1-1 TRBV7-3 15 CASSPDRGHGAEAFF
TRBJ1-5 TRBV12-3/TRBV12-4 14 CASSLRQSNQPQHF
TRBJ2-7 TRBV4-1 14 CASSFTGVGYEQYF
TRBJ2-1 TRBV5-1 12 CASSQTMDVQFF
TRBJ1-4 TRBV20-1 13 CSASSSGREKLFF
TRBJ2-2 TRBV5-4 16 CASSKSGTGRDRELFF
TRBJ2-1 TRBV20-1 17 CSARAQGQIGSYNEQFF
TRBJ2-1 TRBV29-1 14 CSVEVGSSYNEQFF
TRBJ1-1 TRBV19 12 CASSGQGTEAFF
TRBJ2-7 TRBV5-1 14 CASSFGGGGYEQYF
TRBJ1-1 TRBV27 14 CAARKDRQNTEAFF
TRBJ2-3 TRBV2 14 CASSLQGTTDTQYF
TRBJ2-3 TRBV5-1 19 CASSLTIVGVAGATDTQYF
TRBJ2-5 TRBV27 15 CASSVTSGNGRTQYF
TRBJ1-4 TRBV7-9 15 CASSLAGQGNEKLFF
TRBJ2-3 TRBV4-3 18 CASSQALAGGLRADTQYF
TRBJ2-5 TRBV29-1 14 CSVGTGDLGETQYF
TRBJ2-1 TRBV20-1 14 CSARVGGGAIGQFF
TRBJ1-1 TRBV19 15 CASTKSGTKNTEAFF
TRBJ1-2 TRBV7-9 15 CASSSGQGSQYGYTF
TRBJ2-2 TRBV7-6 16 CASSFGAGANTGELFF
TRBJ1-1 TRBV11-2 16 CASSFGAGRSNTEAFF
TRBJ2-7 TRBV27 14 CASSLSGEPTPRYF
TRBJ2-3 TRBV30 14 CAWSVGSSTDTQYF
TRBJ1-1 TRBV6-4 16 CASREAAGTGYTEAFF
TRBJ2-1 TRBV5-1 17 CASSLAFGTVLNNEQFF
TRBJ2-1 TRBV10-3 16 CAISSGLAVVGDEQFF
TRBJ2-7 TRBV20-1 15 CSASPAQPKAYEQYF